Each of the 4 T cell receptor beta chains below was sequenced from the same sample in a study of T cell clones after liver transplantation. Clones were sequenced by immunoSEQ multiplex PCR, and TCRdb holds only the in-frame ones, with some missing. Among nearly 15,000 clones listed, about nine tenths were seen once. The sample consisted of CD8+ T cells from blood, taken before liver transplant. These TCRs come from a human donor who received a liver transplant.

V usage is TRBV7-9 and J usage is TRBJ2-7, with unresolved D. The CDR3 is made up of 13 amino acids. The V gene lost 6 bases and the J gene lost 3 bases, with 12 bases spanning the gap. Germline lookup yields CDR1 SEHNR and CDR2 FQNEAQ (reference sequence). The CDR3 reads CASSQLLYYEQYF. The CDR3 nucleotides are TGTGCCAGCAGTCAGCTCCTCTACTACGAGCAGTACTTC.

The gene calls are TRBV9 and TRBJ2-7; TRBD1 is a possible D gene (5 bases). Trimming stripped 2 bases from V and 4 bases from J, with 16 bases between. The CDR3 loop spans 15 amino acids. Germline V gene sequence: CDR1 SGDLS, CDR2 YYNGEE. The CDR3 reads CASSVEQGGQYEQYF. CDR3 bases: TGTGCCAGCAGCGTCGAGCAGGGCGGCCAATACGAGCAGTACTTC. Together with reference TRBV9 and TRBJ2-7, the CDR3 gives the full variable domain: DSGVTQTPKHLITATGQRVTLRCSPRSGDLSVYWYQQSLDQGLQFLIQYYNGEERAKGNILERFSAQQFPDLHSELNLSSLELGDSALYFCASSVEQGGQYEQYFGPGTRLTVT.

CDR3 in DNA: TGTGCCAGCAGCCTCGGGACAGGGTTATCACATGGCTACACCTTC. This codes for CASSLGTGLSHGYTF. The chain combines TRBV9 with TRBJ1-2; 9 bases align to TRBD1. Germline loops: CDR1 SGDLS, CDR2 YYNGEE. J was trimmed by 6 bases and V by 4 bases; bases with no gene match: 10. CDR3 length: 15 amino acids.

V gene TRBV2 combines with J gene TRBJ2-5; perhaps TRBD2 as D (6 bases). The V end lost 6 bases, the J end lost 7 bases, and 9 bases lay between the germline ends. Germline V lookup: CDR1 SNHLY, CDR2 FYNNEI. The CDR3 totals 11 residues. CDR3 in DNA: TGTGCCAGCAGCCTGGAGGGGACCCAGTACTTC. Translation: CASSLEGTQYF.